A selection of T cell receptor beta chains follows, all from one sample in a study of beta chain features in type 1 diabetes. Here immunoSEQ multiplex PCR was the method, and the copy in TCRdb shows in-frame clones only, minus some. The sample includes 130,000 to 150,000 clones, about 9.4% of them seen just once. Sequenced material: naive CD4+ T cells from blood. These receptors were obtained from a man between 18 and 35 years old in good health. Each CDR3 is given with its conserved first and last residue. The D gene is left open where the match is weak. Not every row has a clone size; where given, it reads once, few, many or a size class.

length,V,J,size,D,DNA,CDR3
14,TRBV18,TRBJ2-3,-,-,TGTGCCAGCTCACCACCGAGGGGCACAGATACGCAGTATTTT,CASSPPRGTDTQYF
15,TRBV6-1,TRBJ1-2,-,TRBD1,TGTGCCAGCAGTGGGGCGGGAGGGGGCTACTATGGCTACACCTTC,CASSGAGGGYYGYTF
15,TRBV6-6,TRBJ1-4,-,-,TGTGCCAGTCGGATAACAGGGTCGAGGGGGGAAAAACTGTTTTTT,CASRITGSRGEKLFF
15,TRBV6-1,TRBJ2-7,few,TRBD1,TGTGCCAGCATGGGACAGGGGAGAAGTTCCTACGAGCAGTACTTC,CASMGQGRSSYEQYF
12,TRBV29-1,TRBJ2-7,many,TRBD1,TGCAGCGTTGTACAGGGGGACTACGAGCAGTACTTC,CSVVQGDYEQYF
12,TRBV5-4,TRBJ2-7,-,-,TGTGCCAGCAGCTCAACAGGGTACGAGCAGTACTTC,CASSSTGYEQYF
15,TRBV5-1,TRBJ2-1,-,TRBD1,TGCGCCAGCAGCTCGGGACAGAGCTCCTACAATGAGCAGTTCTTC,CASSSGQSSYNEQFF
15,TRBV6-5,TRBJ2-2,few,TRBD2,TGTGCCAGCAGAATTAGCGGGCTGAACACCGGGGAGCTGTTTTTT,CASRISGLNTGELFF
14,TRBV30,TRBJ1-1,many,-,TGTGCCTGGAGGGGATCTGGGGGCGGCACTGAAGCTTTCTTT,CAWRGSGGGTEAFF
11,TRBV7-2,TRBJ2-7,many,-,TGTGCCAGCAGCTTAGTATACGAGCAGTACTTC,CASSLVYEQYF
15,TRBV28,TRBJ1-2,once,TRBD1,TGTGCCAGCAGTTCCCCGACAGGGGGCGACTATGGCTACACCTTC,CASSSPTGGDYGYTF
15,TRBV9,TRBJ2-1,-,-,TGTGCCAGCAGCGTAGATCCGCAGGGGGGCAATGAGCAGTTCTTC,CASSVDPQGGNEQFF
13,TRBV11-2,TRBJ1-1,few,-,TGTGCCAGCAGCTCACAGATGAACACTGAAGCTTTCTTT,CASSSQMNTEAFF
13,TRBV28,TRBJ2-7,few,TRBD1,TGTGCCAGCAGTCTGGGACAGGGGTTCGAGCAGTACTTC,CASSLGQGFEQYF
14,TRBV4-2,TRBJ2-5,-,TRBD1,TGTGCCAGCAGCCGAGGGACAGGGGAGGAGACCCAGTACTTC,CASSRGTGEETQYF
12,TRBV7-9,TRBJ1-2,-,TRBD1,TGTGCCAGCAGGCCCGGGACAGGAAGGGAAGACTTC,CASRPGTGREDF
12,TRBV19,TRBJ2-7,-,-,TGTGCCAGTAGTTCAACACCGTACGAGCAGTACTTC,CASSSTPYEQYF
19,TRBV10-2,TRBJ2-3,few,TRBD2,TGCGCCAGCAGTGAGTCGACTCATCTAGCGGGGGGCATCTCCGATACGCAGTATTTT,CASSESTHLAGGISDTQYF
15,TRBV18,TRBJ2-3,-,TRBD1,TGTGCCAGCTCACCGGACAGGGGGCTGAGGGATACGCAGTATTTT,CASSPDRGLRDTQYF
15,TRBV29-1,TRBJ2-7,many,-,TGCAGCGTTGAAGGAAACAGGGATTTTGGCAGCGAGCAGTACTTC,CSVEGNRDFGSEQYF
15,TRBV9,TRBJ1-5,few,TRBD1,TGTGCCAGCAGCGTAGGACAGGGGGATTATCAGCCCCAGCATTTT,CASSVGQGDYQPQHF
15,TRBV7-9,TRBJ2-1,many,-,TGTGCCAGCAGCTTAGTGGTCAGTTCTTACAATGAGCAGTTCTTC,CASSLVVSSYNEQFF
15,TRBV5-6,TRBJ2-1,few,-,TGTGCCAGCAGAATCTCGGGACTCTCCTACAATGAGCAGTTCTTC,CASRISGLSYNEQFF
15,TRBV5-1,TRBJ1-1,few,-,TGCGCCAGCAGCTTGGGAGTAGGGGGGAACACTGAAGCTTTCTTT,CASSLGVGGNTEAFF
17,TRBV18,TRBJ1-3,-,TRBD1,TGTGCCAGCTCACCGACTCAGACAGGGAGCTCTGGAAACACCATATATTTT,CASSPTQTGSSGNTIYF
13,TRBV7-2,TRBJ1-5,few,TRBD1,TGTGCCAGCAGCTACCAACCGGGACAGGGGGAGCATTTT,CASSYQPGQGEHF
11,TRBV20-1,TRBJ2-5,-,-,TGCAGTGCTAGTGGCGGGGAGACCCAGTACTTC,CSASGGETQYF
19,TRBV5-1,TRBJ2-6,-,TRBD1,TGCGCCAGCAGCTTGGCCGGGGGACAGGGGGCGCCCGGGGCCAACGTCCTGACTTTC,CASSLAGGQGAPGANVLTF
16,TRBV4-3,TRBJ2-7,few,TRBD1,TGCGCCAGCAGCCAAGATCAGGGGACAGGGGCGTACGAGCAGTACTTC,CASSQDQGTGAYEQYF
16,TRBV4-2,TRBJ2-5,many,TRBD2,TGTGCCAGCAGCCCCATGACTAGCGGGGAACAAGAGACCCAGTACTTC,CASSPMTSGEQETQYF
13,TRBV2,TRBJ2-5,few,-,TGTGCCAGCAGTGTAAACAGACAAGAGACCCAGTACTTC,CASSVNRQETQYF
13,TRBV14,TRBJ1-2,many,-,TGTGCCAGCAGCTCTGACCGGAGTTGGGGCTACACCTTC,CASSSDRSWGYTF
12,TRBV11-2,TRBJ1-2,few,TRBD1,TGTGCCAGCAGCTTCGAGGGGGCCGACTACACCTTC,CASSFEGADYTF
16,TRBV9,TRBJ1-5,-,TRBD1,TGTGCCAGCAGCGTAGATGCGACAGGGGGCATTCAGCCCCAGCATTTT,CASSVDATGGIQPQHF
15,TRBV7-2,TRBJ1-5,few,-,TGTGCCAGCAGCCTCCGGACGGGGGTGTCTCAGCCCCAGCATTTT,CASSLRTGVSQPQHF
14,TRBV7-6,TRBJ1-3,few,-,TGTGCCAGCAGCTCTCTGAGCTCTGGAAACACCATATATTTT,CASSSLSSGNTIYF